This is a list of T cell receptor beta chains from one sample in a study of T cell responses to AZD1222 COVID-19 vaccine. The method was immunoSEQ multiplex PCR; TCRdb's version includes in-frame clones alone and lacks a portion of them. The profile shows 100,000 to 150,000 clones, 94% of them singletons. Material: peripheral blood, obtained on day 0 of AZD1222 vaccination. Receptors originate from an adult in good health. CDR3s include the opening cysteine and the closing phenylalanine or tryptophan. The order of the fields is J gene, D gene, CDR3 length, V gene, clone size, CDR3 DNA, CDR3 protein. A D gene is named only where the DNA matches it firmly. For some rows the clone size is stated as once, few or many, or as a class when expanded; others skip it.

TRBJ1-1 - 14 TRBV19 - TGTGCCAGTAGTGTGCAGGGTGAGGAAACTGAAGCTTTCTTT CASSVQGEETEAFF
TRBJ2-7 - 16 TRBV5-6 - TGTGCCAGCAGCTTGTTCGTAATGGACAGACCCTATGGGCAGTACTTC CASSLFVMDRPYGQYF
TRBJ2-3 TRBD1 19 TRBV4-2 - TGTGCCAGCAGCCAAGGCGGAGGGCGCGGACAGGGGTTTTTAGATACGCAGTATTTT CASSQGGGRGQGFLDTQYF
TRBJ1-4 - 14 TRBV19 - TGTGCCAGTAGTTATGGGTTCCAAAATGAAAAACTGTTTTTT CASSYGFQNEKLFF
TRBJ2-7 - 14 TRBV7-9 - TGTGCCAGCAGCGAGGACCCACACCCCTACGAGCAGTACTTC CASSEDPHPYEQYF
TRBJ1-2 TRBD1 13 TRBV12-3/TRBV12-4 - TGTGCCAGCAGTTTGTCCAGGGGGGGTGGCTACACCTTC CASSLSRGGGYTF
TRBJ1-1 - 14 TRBV6-1 - TGTGCCAGCAGTGAAGAACAGATGAACACTGAAGCTTTCTTT CASSEEQMNTEAFF
TRBJ1-1 - 14 TRBV14 - TGTGCCAGCAGCCAAGGGGGAGGGGTGGCTGAAGCTTTCTTT CASSQGGGVAEAFF
TRBJ2-1 - 15 TRBV9 - TGTGCCAGCAGCGCGGGGGTCAGCTCCTACAATGAGCAGTTCTTC CASSAGVSSYNEQFF
TRBJ1-1 - 12 TRBV5-4 - TGTGCCAGCAGCTTATGGCCCACTGAAGCTTTCTTT CASSLWPTEAFF
TRBJ1-4 - 13 TRBV19 - TGTGCCAGTAGTATCGTCGGGGGTGAAAAACTGTTTTTT CASSIVGGEKLFF
TRBJ1-1 - 13 TRBV6-5 - TGTGCCAGCAGTTACGGGGAAGGGGGTGAAGCTTTCTTT CASSYGEGGEAFF
TRBJ2-1 - 16 TRBV21-1 - TGTGCCAGCAGCAAACCAGACGTTTGCTCCTACAATGAGCAGTTCTTC CASSKPDVCSYNEQFF
TRBJ2-1 - 14 TRBV19 - TGTGCCAGTAGTATGATAGGGGTTCGTACTGAGCAGTTCTTC CASSMIGVRTEQFF
TRBJ2-1 TRBD2 15 TRBV5-4 - TGTGCCAGCAGCCTAGCGGGAGGGCGGGTCGGTGAGCAGTTCTTC CASSLAGGRVGEQFF
TRBJ2-3 TRBD2 15 TRBV5-1 - TGCGCCAGCAGCTCGGGACTAGTCCCTCCAGATACGCAGTATTTT CASSSGLVPPDTQYF
TRBJ1-2 - 14 TRBV6-5 - TGTGCCAGCAGTCGGGGAGGAGGGGGCTATGGCTACACCTTC CASSRGGGGYGYTF
TRBJ1-4 - 20 TRBV19 - TGTGCCAGTAGTATAGATCAGAGTGTAGGGGCTGTATCAACTAATGAAAAACTGTTTTTT CASSIDQSVGAVSTNEKLFF
TRBJ1-2 TRBD1 17 TRBV11-2 - TGTGCCAGCAGCCCCATTAGGTCCCGGGACAGGGACTATGGCTACACCTTC CASSPIRSRDRDYGYTF
TRBJ1-3 - 17 TRBV15 few TGTGCCACCAGCAGAGATTTCGGGGGCGCATTGGGAAACACCATATATTTT CATSRDFGGALGNTIYF
TRBJ2-1 - 13 TRBV7-2 - TGTGCCAGCAGCTCGACAGGAATCAATGAGCAGTTCTTC CASSSTGINEQFF
TRBJ2-7 - 15 TRBV2 - TGTGCCAGCAGTGACGTCGCTGATCTACACTACGAGCAGTACTTC CASSDVADLHYEQYF
TRBJ2-7 TRBD2 14 TRBV6-2/TRBV6-3 - TGTGCCAGCAGTTACCCGGGACTAGCTTACGAGCAGTACTTC CASSYPGLAYEQYF
TRBJ2-2 - 14 TRBV19 - TGTGCCAGTAGTCCTAGACTTCGCACCGGGGAGCTGTTTTTT CASSPRLRTGELFF
TRBJ1-3 TRBD1 16 TRBV7-9 - TGTGCCAGCAGCCCTCCAGGGGGAATCTCTGGAAACACCATATATTTT CASSPPGGISGNTIYF
TRBJ1-3 TRBD1 18 TRBV3-1/TRBV3-2 - TGTGCCAGCAGCCAAGCCCGCACAGGGGACTTCGGTGGAAACACCATATATTTT CASSQARTGDFGGNTIYF
TRBJ1-5 - 15 TRBV30 - TGTGCCTGGAGTGTAAGCGCCCAGACCAATCAGCCCCAGCATTTT CAWSVSAQTNQPQHF
TRBJ2-7 - 16 TRBV4-2 - TGTGCCAGCAGCCAAGAGGCCCCCGGGGAATCCTACGAGCAGTACTTC CASSQEAPGESYEQYF
TRBJ1-5 - 14 TRBV19 - TGTGCCAGTAGTATAAACACGGGGGATCAGCCCCAGCATTTT CASSINTGDQPQHF
TRBJ2-3 TRBD2 16 TRBV5-7 - TGTGCCAGCACCTTCTCACTAGCGGGAATCACAGATACGCAGTATTTT CASTFSLAGITDTQYF
TRBJ2-2 TRBD1 16 TRBV27 - TGTGCCAGCAGTTTATCCGGGACAGGGAACACCGGGGAGCTGTTTTTT CASSLSGTGNTGELFF
TRBJ1-5 TRBD1 16 TRBV28 - TGTGCCAGCAGCCCCGGACAGGCGAGAAACAATCAGCCCCAGCATTTT CASSPGQARNNQPQHF
TRBJ2-7 TRBD2 15 TRBV27 once TGTGCCAGCAGTCCGATAGCGGGAGGGGACTACGAGCAGTACTTC CASSPIAGGDYEQYF
TRBJ1-3 TRBD1 16 TRBV18 - TGTGCCAGCTCACCCACGGGACAGATCTCTGGAAACACCATATATTTT CASSPTGQISGNTIYF
TRBJ1-3 - 14 TRBV5-1 - TGCGCCAGCAGCTTGGCCGGGACAGGAAACACCATATATTTT CASSLAGTGNTIYF
TRBJ1-3 TRBD1 13 TRBV30 - TGTGCCTACTCGACAGGGGATGGAAACACCATATATTTT CAYSTGDGNTIYF
TRBJ1-1 - 16 TRBV6-6 - TGTGCCAGCAGATACAGTTCCCCTAGTTGGAACACTGAAGCTTTCTTT CASRYSSPSWNTEAFF
TRBJ1-1 - 14 TRBV27 - TGTGCCAGCAGTTTAGGGGGGGGGAACACTGAAGCTTTCTTT CASSLGGGNTEAFF
TRBJ2-3 - 22 TRBV9 - TGTGCCAGCAGCGTAGAATCCCTCCCCAGTGCGGGGGTGACAGGGGGCACAGATACGCAGTATTTT CASSVESLPSAGVTGGTDTQYF
TRBJ1-2 TRBD1 15 TRBV30 - TGTGCCTGGAGTGTAGACAGGGGTCCTAACTATGGCTACACCTTC CAWSVDRGPNYGYTF
TRBJ1-2 - 14 TRBV19 - TGTGCCAGTAGTGTATGGGGAGATAGCTATGGCTACACCTTC CASSVWGDSYGYTF
TRBJ1-1 - 15 TRBV6-1 - TGTGCCAGCAGTGAAGCGCGAGTGGGTTGGGGAGAAGCTTTCTTT CASSEARVGWGEAFF
TRBJ2-1 - 16 TRBV3-1/TRBV3-2 - TGTGCCAGCAGCCCGTTGGACCAAACCCACTACAATGAGCAGTTCTTC CASSPLDQTHYNEQFF
TRBJ2-2 - 14 TRBV29-1 - TGCAGCTGCACTAGCACCGCGAACACCGGGGAGCTGTTTTTT CSCTSTANTGELFF
TRBJ2-1 - 13 TRBV2 - TGTGCCAGCAGTGCGGAGGAGCGGGCGGAGCAGTTCTTC CASSAEERAEQFF
TRBJ1-1 - 16 TRBV28 - TGTGCCAGCAGTTTATGGACCCTGGGGCTGAACACTGAAGCTTTCTTT CASSLWTLGLNTEAFF
TRBJ2-4 - 16 TRBV4-1 - TGCGCCAGCAGCGTCCTGTCGGGACTAGCCAAAAACATTCAGTACTTC CASSVLSGLAKNIQYF
TRBJ2-3 - 14 TRBV28 - TGTGCCAGCAGTTTGGGGGACTTTATGGATACGCAGTATTTT CASSLGDFMDTQYF